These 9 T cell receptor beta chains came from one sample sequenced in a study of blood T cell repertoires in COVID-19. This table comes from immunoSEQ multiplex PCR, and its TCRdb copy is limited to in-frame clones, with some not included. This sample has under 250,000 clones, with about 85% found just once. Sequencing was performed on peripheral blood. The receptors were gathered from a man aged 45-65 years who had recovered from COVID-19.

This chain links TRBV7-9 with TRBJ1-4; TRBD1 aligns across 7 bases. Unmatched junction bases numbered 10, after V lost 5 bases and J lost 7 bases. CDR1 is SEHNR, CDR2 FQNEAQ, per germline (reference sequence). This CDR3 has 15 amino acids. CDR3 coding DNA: TGTGCCAGCAGCAACCGACAGGGAAGGGGTGAAAAACTGTTTTTT. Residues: CASSNRQGRGEKLFF.

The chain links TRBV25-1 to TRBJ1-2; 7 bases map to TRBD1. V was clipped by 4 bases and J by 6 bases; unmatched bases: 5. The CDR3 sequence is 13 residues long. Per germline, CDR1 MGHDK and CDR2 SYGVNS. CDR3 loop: CASSATGMDGYTF. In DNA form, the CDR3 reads TGTGCCAGCAGTGCGACAGGGATGGATGGCTACACCTTC.

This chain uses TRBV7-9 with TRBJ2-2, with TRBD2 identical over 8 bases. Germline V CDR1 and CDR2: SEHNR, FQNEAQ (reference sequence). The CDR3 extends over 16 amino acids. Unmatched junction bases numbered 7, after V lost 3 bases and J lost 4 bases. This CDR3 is CASSFSSGSVTGELFF. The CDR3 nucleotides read TGTGCCAGCAGCTTTAGCAGCGGGAGCGTCACCGGGGAGCTGTTTTTT.

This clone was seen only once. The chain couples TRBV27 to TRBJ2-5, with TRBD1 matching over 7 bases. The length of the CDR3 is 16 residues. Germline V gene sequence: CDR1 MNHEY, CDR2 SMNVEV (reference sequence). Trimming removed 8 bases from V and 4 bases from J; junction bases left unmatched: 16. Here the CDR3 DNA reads TGTGCCAGCTCAGAGGGGGCGTCGATCAGAGGAGAGACCCAGTACTTC. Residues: CASSEGASIRGETQYF.

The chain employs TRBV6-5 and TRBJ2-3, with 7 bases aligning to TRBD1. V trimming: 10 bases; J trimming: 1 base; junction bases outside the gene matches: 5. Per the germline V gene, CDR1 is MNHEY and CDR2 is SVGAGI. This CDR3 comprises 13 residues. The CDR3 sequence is CATDRARTDTQYF. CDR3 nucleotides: TGTGCCACCGACAGGGCCCGCACAGATACGCAGTATTTT.

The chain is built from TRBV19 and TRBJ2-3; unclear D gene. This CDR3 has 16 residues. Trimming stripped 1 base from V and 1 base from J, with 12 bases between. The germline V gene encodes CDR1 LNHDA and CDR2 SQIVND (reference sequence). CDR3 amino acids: CASSIVYSHGTDTQYF. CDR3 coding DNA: TGTGCCAGTAGTATAGTTTACAGTCACGGCACAGATACGCAGTATTTT.

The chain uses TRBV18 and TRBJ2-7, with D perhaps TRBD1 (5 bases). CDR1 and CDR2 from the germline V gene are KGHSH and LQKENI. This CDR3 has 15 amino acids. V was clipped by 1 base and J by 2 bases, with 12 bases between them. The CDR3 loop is CASSPQVSGTYEQYF. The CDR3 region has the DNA TGTGCCAGCTCACCACAGGTGTCAGGGACCTACGAGCAGTACTTC.

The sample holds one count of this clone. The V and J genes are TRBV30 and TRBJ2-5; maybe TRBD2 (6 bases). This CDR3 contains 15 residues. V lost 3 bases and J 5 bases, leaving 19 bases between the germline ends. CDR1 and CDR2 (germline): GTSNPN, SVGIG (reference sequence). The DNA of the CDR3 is TGTGCCTGGAGGGGACGGAGGGTCCCCGGGGAGACCCAGTACTTC. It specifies CAWRGRRVPGETQYF. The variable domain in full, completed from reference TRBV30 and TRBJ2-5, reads SQTIHQWPATLVQPVGSPLSLECTVEGTSNPNLYWYRQAAGRGLQLLFYSVGIGQISSEVPQNLSASRPQDRQFILSSKKLLLSDSGFYLCAWRGRRVPGETQYFGPGTRLLVL.

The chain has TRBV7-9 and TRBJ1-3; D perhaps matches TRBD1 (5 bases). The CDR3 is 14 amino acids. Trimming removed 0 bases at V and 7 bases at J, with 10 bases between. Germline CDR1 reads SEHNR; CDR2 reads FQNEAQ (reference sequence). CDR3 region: CASSLAPSGNTIYF. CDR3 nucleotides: TGTGCCAGCAGCTTAGCTCCCTCAGGGAACACCATATATTTT. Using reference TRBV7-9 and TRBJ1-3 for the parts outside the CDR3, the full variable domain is DTGVSQNPRHKITKRGQNVTFRCDPISEHNRLYWYRQTLGQGPEFLTYFQNEAQLEKSRLLSDRFSAERPKGSFSTLEIQRTEQGDSAMYLCASSLAPSGNTIYFGEGSWLTVV.